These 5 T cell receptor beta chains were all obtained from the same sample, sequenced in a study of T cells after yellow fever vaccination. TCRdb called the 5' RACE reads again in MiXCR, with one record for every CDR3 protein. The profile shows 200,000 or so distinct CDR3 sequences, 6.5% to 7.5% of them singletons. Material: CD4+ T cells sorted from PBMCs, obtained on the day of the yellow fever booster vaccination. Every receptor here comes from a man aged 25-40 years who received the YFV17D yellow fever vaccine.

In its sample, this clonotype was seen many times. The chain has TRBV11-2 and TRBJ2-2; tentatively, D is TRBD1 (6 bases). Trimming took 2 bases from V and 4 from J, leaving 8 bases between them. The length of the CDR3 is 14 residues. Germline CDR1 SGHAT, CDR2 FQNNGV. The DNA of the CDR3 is TGTGCCAGCAGCTTAATAGGGGGCACCGGGGAGCTGTTTTTT. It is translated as CASSLIGGTGELFF.

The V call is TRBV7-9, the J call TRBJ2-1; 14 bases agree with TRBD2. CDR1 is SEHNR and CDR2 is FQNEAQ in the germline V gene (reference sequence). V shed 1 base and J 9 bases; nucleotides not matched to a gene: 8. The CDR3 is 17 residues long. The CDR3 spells CASSLGYGTSGSSEQFF. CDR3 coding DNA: TGTGCCAGCAGCTTAGGGTACGGGACTAGCGGGAGCAGTGAGCAGTTCTTC.

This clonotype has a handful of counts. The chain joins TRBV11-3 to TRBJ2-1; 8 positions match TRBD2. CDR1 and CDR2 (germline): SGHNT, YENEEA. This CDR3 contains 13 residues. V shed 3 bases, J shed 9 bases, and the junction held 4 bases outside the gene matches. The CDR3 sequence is CASSLGLDTEQFF. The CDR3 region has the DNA TGTGCCAGCAGCTTGGGACTAGATACTGAGCAGTTCTTC.

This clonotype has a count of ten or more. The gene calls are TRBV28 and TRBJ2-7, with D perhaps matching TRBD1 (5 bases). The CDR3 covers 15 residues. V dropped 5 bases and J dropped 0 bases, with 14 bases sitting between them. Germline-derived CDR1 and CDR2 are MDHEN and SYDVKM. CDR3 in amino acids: CASSPRQKSSYEQYF. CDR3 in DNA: TGTGCCAGCAGTCCCCGACAGAAGAGCTCCTACGAGCAGTACTTC.

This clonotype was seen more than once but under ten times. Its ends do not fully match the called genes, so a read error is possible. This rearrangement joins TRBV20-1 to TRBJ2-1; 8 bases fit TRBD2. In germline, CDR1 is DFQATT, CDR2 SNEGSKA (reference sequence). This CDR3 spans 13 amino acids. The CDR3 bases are TGCAGTGCTAGAGGAGTCGGAGCGGGAGATCCGTCCTTC. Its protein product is CSARGVGAGDPSF.